This TCR beta chain was found in a study of blood T cell repertoires in COVID-19. Clinical history reported by participants formed the basis on which cohorts were assigned. Generated by immunoSEQ multiplex PCR, the TCRdb table keeps only in-frame clones and is missing some. The repertoire includes approximately 220,000 clones, approximately 90% of them detected once, and 2% to 3% sits in the top ten. The CDR3 has 16 amino acids. CDR1 LNHDA and CDR2 SQIVND come from the germline V gene (reference sequence). The V and J ends lost 1 base and 4 bases respectively, with 15 bases between them. Sequenced material: PBMCs or T cells enriched from blood (not recorded which). The TCR comes from a woman aged 25-40 years with acute COVID-19. The chain couples TRBV19 to TRBJ2-3; tentatively, D is TRBD2 (6 bases). The CDR3 DNA reads as TGTGCCAGTAGTATAGTCGGGGGACTGGGGGCAGATACGCAGTATTTT. Translating gives CASSIVGGLGADTQYF.